The entry below gives a single T cell receptor (beta chain) sequence along with its context. The antigen is undetermined. CDR1 is SNHLY and CDR2 is FYNNEI in the germline V gene. V was clipped by 2 bases and J by 0 bases, with 14 bases between them. The CDR3 covers 17 residues. The data were taken from a study of PD-L1 blockade in urothelial cancer. Study in general: Chemotherapy regimens numbering 0 to 3 had been given to patients. Points from the study as a whole: TCR clonality was measured in pretreatment peripheral blood. Clonality below the median predicted better survival. Tumor-linked clones in blood grew more by 3 weeks in durable-benefit patients.

Time point denoted: pretreatment peripheral blood. Between 1 and 8 samples, pretreatment and on-treatment, were given by each patient. Profiling relied on immunoSEQ multiplex PCR, and the TCRdb table lists in-frame clones only, not all of them. The sample has around 92,000 clones; 80% to 90% are singletons. The gene calls are TRBV2 and TRBJ2-4, with D possibly matching TRBD2 (5 bases). The sequence was obtained from a woman older than 75 with urothelial cancer. The input for sequencing was PBMCs, taken around atezolizumab (anti-PD-L1) treatment. The CDR3 DNA reads as TGTGCCAGCAGTGAATCGTCAGGCGCGGGAGCCAAAAACATTCAGTACTTC. It yields the protein CASSESSGAGAKNIQYF.